Reported below is one T cell receptor beta chain. What it binds is not known. This sample is part of a study of T cell responses to AZD1222 COVID-19 vaccine. General study points: Just a handful of AZD1222 recipients tested seropositive at baseline. Regions left unmutated in variants are reportedly the target of nearly half of spike-specific TCRs. Most donors were white British and more were female, and clonal diversity was possibly underestimated.

Only in-frame clones appear in the TCRdb table, and some are missing; sequencing was by immunoSEQ multiplex PCR. The sample lists about 110,000 clones, approximately 90% occurring once. The source is an adult who received the AZD1222 COVID-19 vaccine. The input for sequencing was peripheral blood, taken 28 days after the second AZD1222 dose.

The CDR3 DNA sequence: TGTGCCAGCAGCTTGGTTCGGGCAGGGTTTTGGACTGAAGCTTTCTTT. This sequence encodes CASSLVRAGFWTEAFF. The chain joins TRBV5-8 to TRBJ1-1, with a tentative D call TRBD1 (5 bases). Germline V lookup: CDR1 SGHTS, CDR2 YDEGEE. This CDR3 has 16 residues. With 0 bases removed from V and 5 bases from J, the gap between germline ends came to 17 bases.